One sample yielded the 18 T cell receptor beta chains listed below, sequenced in a study of T cell responses to AZD1222 COVID-19 vaccine. Data came from immunoSEQ multiplex PCR; TCRdb stores just in-frame clones and leaves some out. Here the sample spans roughly 60,000 clones, 84% being singletons. The sample consisted of peripheral blood, taken on day 0 of AZD1222 vaccination. The receptors were sampled from an adult in good health.

The chain is built from TRBV18 and TRBJ1-5; D gene unclear. This CDR3 is 16 amino acids long. The V and J ends lost 1 base and 0 bases respectively, with 10 bases between them. The V gene's germline CDR1 is KGHSH and CDR2 LQKENI. The CDR3 is CASSPRVIDSNQPQHF. The CDR3 region has the DNA TGTGCCAGCTCACCACGGGTAATAGATAGCAATCAGCCCCAGCATTTT.

This clone came up a few times. V usage is TRBV24-1 and J usage is TRBJ2-1, with TRBD1 identical over 9 bases. V was clipped by 1 base and J by 9 bases; unmatched bases: 3. Germline V gene sequence: CDR1 KGHDR, CDR2 SFDVKD. The length of the CDR3 is 14 residues. Written as DNA, the CDR3 is TGTGCCACCAGTGATTTTACAGGGGGCACTGAGCAGTTCTTC. Translated: CATSDFTGGTEQFF.

The rearrangement uses TRBV5-1 and TRBJ2-2, with 8 bases identical to TRBD2. CDR1 is SGHRS, CDR2 YFSETQ, per germline. Trimming at V came to 5 bases and at J to 4 bases, leaving 10 bases not matched to a gene. CDR3 length equals 16 residues. CDR3 nucleotide sequence: TGCGCCAGCAGTTCCAGCGGGAGAGCGGTCACCGGGGAGCTGTTTTTT. Translating it yields CASSSSGRAVTGELFF.

The CDR3 region is CASSLDRVGGELFF. CDR3 DNA: TGCGCCAGCAGCTTGGACAGGGTCGGCGGGGAGCTGTTTTTT. The chain employs TRBV5-1 and TRBJ2-2; D is perhaps TRBD1 (6 bases). The V end lost 0 bases, the J end lost 7 bases, and 10 bases lay between the germline ends. The germline V gene has CDR1 SGHRS and CDR2 YFSETQ. The CDR3 contains 14 residues.

V and J are TRBV7-9 and TRBJ2-3; 9 nucleotides match TRBD2. With V trimmed by 5 bases and J by 5 bases, 11 bases remained unmatched. The CDR3 has 16 residues. CDR1 is SEHNR, CDR2 FQNEAQ, per germline (reference sequence). The CDR3 nucleotides are TGTGCCAGCAGCCAGGGAGGTAGCGGGAGTAGAGATACGCAGTATTTT. Protein product: CASSQGGSGSRDTQYF.

J is TRBJ1-1 and V is TRBV5-1; D not resolved. Germline V gene sequence: CDR1 SGHRS, CDR2 YFSETQ. The CDR3 is made up of 14 amino acids. Trimming took off 3 bases at V and 10 bases at J, with 19 bases between the two ends. The CDR3 sequence: CASSSPGSVNGAFF. CDR3 nucleotides: TGCGCCAGCAGCTCCCCCGGCTCGGTTAATGGAGCTTTCTTT.

The chain employs TRBV27 and TRBJ2-7; D is possibly TRBD1 (5 bases). There are 16 residues in the CDR3. Trimming took 6 bases from V and 3 from J, leaving 21 bases between them. CDR1 is MNHEY and CDR2 is SMNVEV in the germline V gene (reference sequence). CDR3 nucleotide sequence: TGTGCCAGCAGGGCCTCACTGCGGACATCGTACTACGAGCAGTACTTC. Translating gives CASRASLRTSYYEQYF.

The chain joins TRBV27 to TRBJ2-2; D may correspond to TRBD1 or TRBD2 (5 bases each). Germline loops: CDR1 MNHEY, CDR2 SMNVEV (reference sequence). The length of the CDR3 is 15 residues. Deletions cut 3 bases from V and 6 bases from J, with 14 bases between. The CDR3 DNA reads as TGTGCCAGCAGTTTGGAGAGGGGATCATCCGGGGAGCTGTTTTTT. Translated: CASSLERGSSGELFF.

The chain combines TRBV25-1 with TRBJ2-1, with a weak D call TRBD1 (5 bases). The CDR3 length is 16 residues. Trimming cost V 1 base and J 9 bases, with 19 bases left between them. CDR1 and CDR2 from the germline V gene are MGHDK and SYGVNS. The CDR3 loop reads CASSESAKGLFREQFF. In nucleotides, the CDR3 is TGTGCCAGCAGTGAATCGGCGAAGGGGCTATTTCGTGAGCAGTTCTTC.

This rearrangement joins TRBV12-5 to TRBJ1-2, with TRBD1 as a possible D gene (5 bases). From germline, CDR1 is LGHNT and CDR2 FRNRAP. CDR3 length: 13 amino acids. V gave up 4 bases and J gave up 4 bases, with 10 bases separating them. This CDR3 is CASGSSDSYGYTF. The DNA for the CDR3 is TGTGCTAGTGGTTCTTCCGACAGCTATGGCTACACCTTC. Full variable domain (rest looked up from reference TRBV12-5 and TRBJ1-2): DARVTQTPRHKVTEMGQEVTMRCQPILGHNTVFWYRQTMMQGLELLAYFRNRAPLDDSGMPKDRFSAEMPDATLATLKIQPSEPRDSAVYFCASGSSDSYGYTFGSGTRLTVV.

The chain combines TRBV6-6 with TRBJ2-7; weak D call: TRBD1 (6 bases). This CDR3 comprises 14 residues. The V gene's germline CDR1 is MNHNY and CDR2 SVGAGI (reference sequence). Between the trimmed V and J ends, which lost 6 bases and 1 base, there was a span of 13 bases. The CDR3 is CASRRTEISYEQYF. CDR3 nucleotides: TGTGCCAGCAGACGGACAGAAATTTCCTACGAGCAGTACTTC.

This sequence joins TRBV6-2 or TRBV6-3 and TRBJ2-1; D remains ambiguous. Trimming left V 0 bases short and J 8 bases short, with 5 bases between. The CDR3 covers 12 residues. CDR1 MNHEY and CDR2 SVGEGT come from the germline V gene. The DNA of the CDR3 is TGTGCCAGCAGTTACTCGAAACATGAGCAGTTCTTC. It specifies CASSYSKHEQFF.

The chain is built from TRBV6-5 and TRBJ2-1, with D hard to call. The germline V gene has CDR1 MNHEY and CDR2 SVGAGI. Trimming removed 6 bases at V and 11 bases at J, with 17 bases between. The CDR3 loop spans 13 amino acids. CDR3 nucleotides: TGTGCCAGCAGCGGAGACTTCACCTATAAGCAGTTCTTC. This translates into CASSGDFTYKQFF.

The gene calls are TRBV30 and TRBJ1-5, with D maybe TRBD1 (6 bases). The CDR3 extends over 13 amino acids. Trimming removed 6 bases at V and 5 bases at J, with 14 bases between. Germline lookup yields CDR1 GTSNPN and CDR2 SVGIG (reference sequence). CDR3 in DNA: TGTGCCTGTAAGGACAGACACCATCAGCCCCAGCATTTT. Its translation: CACKDRHHQPQHF.

The V gene is TRBV11-3, the J gene TRBJ2-1; D is perhaps TRBD1 (6 bases). The CDR3 has 16 residues. V was pared by 0 bases and J by 9 bases, with 18 bases between. CDR1 is SGHNT and CDR2 is YENEEA in the germline V gene. The chain's CDR3 is CASSLEGNRRDTEQFF. In DNA form, the CDR3 reads TGTGCCAGCAGCTTAGAGGGGAACCGCAGGGACACTGAGCAGTTCTTC.

The sample holds one count of this clone. This sequence joins TRBV5-1 and TRBJ2-1; TRBD2 matches 8 bases. CDR1 and CDR2 from the germline V gene are SGHRS and YFSETQ. The CDR3 runs to 14 residues. V shed 0 bases and J 16 bases; nucleotides not matched to a gene: 12. The CDR3 reads CASSLEQNGGAIFF. CDR3 nucleotide sequence: TGCGCCAGCAGCTTGGAACAGAACGGGGGGGCAATATTCTTC.

The V and J genes are TRBV5-6 and TRBJ2-7; a possible D gene is TRBD1 (6 bases). The CDR3 extends over 15 amino acids. Germline-derived CDR1 and CDR2 are SGHDT and YYEEEE. Trimming took off 3 bases at V and 6 bases at J, with 19 bases between the two ends. The CDR3 protein is CASSSWLTGLVEQYF. DNA of the CDR3: TGTGCCAGCAGCTCCTGGCTCACAGGGCTCGTCGAGCAGTACTTC.

V usage is TRBV2 and J usage is TRBJ1-2; possibly TRBD1 for D (5 bases). The CDR3 is made up of 15 amino acids. Germline CDR1 is SNHLY and CDR2 is FYNNEI. V was shortened by 6 bases and J by 0 bases, with 14 bases between the two germline ends. In DNA form, the CDR3 reads TGTGCCAGCAGGGGTTTCGGGGGGGCTAACTATGGCTACACCTTC. Translation: CASRGFGGANYGYTF.